A single TCR beta chain is shown here with its context. This record belongs to a study of blood T cell repertoires in COVID-19. Source study methods: Counts of nucleated cells, estimated from reference gene primer amplification, were obtained. Profiling relied on immunoSEQ multiplex PCR, and the TCRdb table lists in-frame clones only, not all of them. That table is the source of V, J and clone size, and D and trimming were worked out from the DNA. The sample has around 100,000 clones; 80% to 90% are singletons. This CDR3 is 16 amino acids long. CDR1 is SGHVS, CDR2 FQNEAQ, per germline. With V trimmed by 1 base and J by 5 bases, 7 bases remained unmatched.

This chain joins TRBV7-8 and TRBJ2-2; 7 bases are a match to TRBD1. Sequences were obtained from peripheral blood. The clonotype comes from a woman of 80 years or more with acute or convalescent COVID-19. CDR3 sequence reads: CASSLGRQGWTGELFF. CDR3 in DNA: TGTGCCAGCAGCTTAGGGCGACAGGGCTGGACCGGGGAGCTGTTTTTT.